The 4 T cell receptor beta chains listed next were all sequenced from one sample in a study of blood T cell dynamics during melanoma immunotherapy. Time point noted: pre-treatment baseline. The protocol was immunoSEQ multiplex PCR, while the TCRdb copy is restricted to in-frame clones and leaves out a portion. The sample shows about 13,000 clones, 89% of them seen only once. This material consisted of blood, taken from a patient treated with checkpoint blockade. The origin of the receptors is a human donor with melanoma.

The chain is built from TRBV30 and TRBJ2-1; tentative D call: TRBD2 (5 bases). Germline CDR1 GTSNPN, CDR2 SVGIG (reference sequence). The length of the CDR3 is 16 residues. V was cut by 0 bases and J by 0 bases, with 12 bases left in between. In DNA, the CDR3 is TGTGCCTGGAGTGTATCGGCGGGCAGCTCCTACAATGAGCAGTTCTTC. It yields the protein CAWSVSAGSSYNEQFF.

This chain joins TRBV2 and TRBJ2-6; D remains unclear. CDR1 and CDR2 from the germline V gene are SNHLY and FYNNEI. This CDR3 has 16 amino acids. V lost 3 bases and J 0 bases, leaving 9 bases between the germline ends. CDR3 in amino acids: CASSERIRSGANVLTF. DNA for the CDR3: TGTGCCAGCAGTGAGAGGATACGCTCTGGGGCCAACGTCCTGACTTTC.

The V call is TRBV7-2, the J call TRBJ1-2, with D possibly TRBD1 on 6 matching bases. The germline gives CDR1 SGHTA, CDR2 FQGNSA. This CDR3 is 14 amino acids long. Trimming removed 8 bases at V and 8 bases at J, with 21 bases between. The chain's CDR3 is CASGPIQGLQGYTF. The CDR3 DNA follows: TGTGCCAGCGGACCAATACAGGGACTCCAGGGCTACACCTTC.

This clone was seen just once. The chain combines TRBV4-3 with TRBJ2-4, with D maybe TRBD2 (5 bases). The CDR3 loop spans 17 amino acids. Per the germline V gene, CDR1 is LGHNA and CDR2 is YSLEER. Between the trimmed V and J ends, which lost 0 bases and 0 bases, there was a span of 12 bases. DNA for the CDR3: TGCGCCAGCAGCCAAGAGGTAGCGAGAGGAGCCAAAAACATTCAGTACTTC. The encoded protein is CASSQEVARGAKNIQYF.